Presented here are 28 T cell receptor beta chains from one specimen sequenced in a study of neurological immune-mediated disorders. TCRdb redid the calling of the 5' RACE reads with MiXCR, one entry per CDR3 protein. The data contain tens of thousands of distinct CDR3 sequences, around a tenth of them seen just once; the ten biggest clones take up about 1.7%. The sequenced sample was PBMCs. Source of these receptors: a man aged 50-59 years in good health.

This clonotype has ten or more counts. The chain links TRBV20-1 to TRBJ2-1, with 12 bases matching TRBD2. Germline assignment: CDR1 DFQATT and CDR2 SNEGSKA (reference sequence). CDR3 length: 17 amino acids. The trim removed 6 bases at V and 6 bases at J, leaving 15 bases unmatched. This CDR3 is CSALRTSGTGRGNEQFF. CDR3 DNA sequence: TGCAGTGCCCTTCGGACTAGCGGGACCGGCCGGGGCAATGAGCAGTTCTTC.

This clonotype showed up many times. The rearrangement uses TRBV10-3 and TRBJ1-5; D uncertain. CDR3 size: 11 residues. Trimming left V 4 bases short and J 3 bases short, with 1 base between. Looked up from germline, CDR1 is ENHRY and CDR2 is SYGVKD. The CDR3 loop is CAISANQPQHF. The DNA of the CDR3 is TGTGCCATCAGTGCCAATCAGCCCCAGCATTTT.

This clonotype appeared many times. The V call is TRBV2, the J call TRBJ2-7; TRBD2 matches at 12 bases. Germline-derived CDR1 and CDR2 are SNHLY and FYNNEI. V lost 7 bases, J lost 7 bases, and 11 bases stayed unmatched. This CDR3 is 15 amino acids long. The CDR3 DNA is TGTGCCAGCAAGCGGCTAGCGGGAGGGCCGGGTGAGCAGTACTTC. Amino acids: CASKRLAGGPGEQYF.

The table lists this clonotype with a few counts. This chain joins TRBV5-1 and TRBJ1-1; 7 bases agree with TRBD1. The length of the CDR3 is 12 residues. Germline V CDR1 and CDR2: SGHRS, YFSETQ. The J segment lost 7 bases and the V segment lost 4 bases, leaving 4 bases of the junction unmatched. CDR3 loop: CASSIQGGEAFF. CDR3 coding DNA: TGCGCCAGCAGCATCCAGGGGGGTGAAGCTTTCTTT.

This clonotype has a count of ten or more. The chain employs TRBV5-1 and TRBJ2-1, with 11 bases matching TRBD1. V was clipped by 3 bases and J by 4 bases; unmatched bases: 6. Per the germline V gene, CDR1 is SGHRS and CDR2 is YFSETQ. CDR3 length: 16 residues. The CDR3 coding sequence is TGCGCCAGCAGCTGGAACGGACAGGGGGCTTACAATGAGCAGTTCTTC. Protein: CASSWNGQGAYNEQFF.

This clonotype was counted at least ten times. CDR3: CASSEQGAGSPLHF. Here the CDR3 DNA reads TGTGCCAGCAGTGAACAGGGGGCCGGTTCACCCCTCCACTTT. This sequence joins TRBV2 and TRBJ1-6; 8 bases line up with TRBD1. The CDR3 has 14 residues. Germline CDR1 SNHLY, CDR2 FYNNEI. The V segment lost 2 bases and the J segment 9 bases; nucleotides outside the gene matches: 3. Looking up the rest from reference TRBV2 and TRBJ1-6 gives the full variable domain: EPEVTQTPSHQVTQMGQEVILRCVPISNHLYFYWYRQILGQKVEFLVSFYNNEISEKSEIFDDQFSVERPDGSNFTLKIRSTKLEDSAMYFCASSEQGAGSPLHFGNGTRLTVT.

The chain employs TRBV7-2 and TRBJ2-3; TRBD2 agrees at 7 bases. V dropped 5 bases and J dropped 4; count of bases not matched to a gene: 6. Germline values: CDR1 SGHTA, CDR2 FQGNSA. The CDR3 is 14 residues long. CDR3 sequence reads: CASSPRGRADTQYF. CDR3 nucleotide sequence: TGTGCCAGCAGCCCACGGGGGAGGGCAGATACGCAGTATTTT.

This clonotype occurred many times. In DNA, the CDR3 is TGCAGTGCTAGGGGACTAAGAACCGGGGAGCTGTTTTTT. It specifies CSARGLRTGELFF. The genes are TRBV20-1 and TRBJ2-2, with 7 nucleotides matching TRBD2. CDR1 and CDR2 (germline): DFQATT, SNEGSKA (reference sequence). V was clipped by 3 bases and J by 5 bases; unmatched bases: 3. CDR3 length: 13 residues.

This clonotype was observed at least ten times. The chain couples TRBV12-3 or TRBV12-4 to TRBJ2-3, with D perhaps TRBD2 (5 bases). This CDR3 contains 15 residues. Deletions cut 6 bases from V and 4 bases from J, with 17 bases between. The CDR3, as DNA: TGTGCCAGCAGATCACTAGTCGGCACGGCAGATACGCAGTATTTT. It yields the protein CASRSLVGTADTQYF.

This clonotype has at least ten counts. The chain employs TRBV12-3 or TRBV12-4 and TRBJ2-6; D remains ambiguous. The CDR3 runs to 14 residues. V lost 7 bases and J 2 bases, leaving 9 bases between the germline ends. CDR3 protein: CASTHEPGANVLTF. In nucleotides, the CDR3 is TGTGCCAGCACCCACGAGCCTGGGGCCAACGTCCTGACTTTC.

This clonotype was detected many times. The rearrangement links TRBV6-5 to TRBJ1-2; 10 positions agree with TRBD1. Looked up from germline, CDR1 is MNHEY and CDR2 is SVGAGI. This CDR3 region has 14 residues. V trimming: 6 bases; J trimming: 2 bases; junction bases outside the gene matches: 3. The CDR3 region is CASRGTGDNYGYTF. For the CDR3, the DNA is TGTGCCAGCAGGGGGACAGGGGACAACTATGGCTACACCTTC.

This clonotype has ten or more counts. This sequence joins TRBV28 and TRBJ2-2, with 7 bases lining up with TRBD2. Germline-derived CDR1 and CDR2 are MDHEN and SYDVKM. This CDR3 is 17 amino acids long. V lost 6 bases and J lost 7; bases outside the gene matches: 17. The CDR3 nucleotides read TGTGCCAGCAGCTTGGCTAGGGGCGGGAGATGGTTCGGGGAGCTGTTTTTT. This encodes CASSLARGGRWFGELFF.

The rearrangement links TRBV7-9 to TRBJ1-5, with 12 bases fitting TRBD1. There are 15 residues in the CDR3. The V and J ends lost 3 bases and 7 bases, in that order; junction bases with no gene match: 4. CDR1 is SEHNR and CDR2 is FQNEAQ in the germline V gene (reference sequence). For the CDR3, the DNA is TGTGCCAGCAGCTTTGATGGGACAGGGGGCCAGCCCCAGCATTTT. This gives the protein CASSFDGTGGQPQHF.

This clonotype was detected ten times or more. This rearrangement joins TRBV4-3 to TRBJ2-3; 9 nucleotides agree with TRBD2. V was clipped by 2 bases and J by 6 bases; unmatched bases: 6. The CDR3 is made up of 15 amino acids. Germline-derived CDR1 and CDR2 are LGHNA and YSLEER. CDR3 in amino acids: CASSQIGLAGDTQYF. The CDR3 coding sequence is TGCGCCAGCAGCCAAATTGGGCTAGCGGGGGATACGCAGTATTTT.

The sample holds many counts of this clonotype. CDR3: CASSIQETQYF. The CDR3, as DNA: TGTGCCAGCAGCATCCAAGAGACCCAGTACTTC. The rearrangement uses TRBV7-8 and TRBJ2-5; D gene uncertain. Germline V gene sequence: CDR1 SGHVS, CDR2 FQNEAQ. V lost 5 bases, J lost 1 base, and 2 bases lay in between. This CDR3 contains 11 residues.

About this clonotype: No DNA is shown, since the ends of the CDR3 on it are uncertain; the CDR3 is the one TCRdb lists. This chain uses TRBV5-6 with TRBJ1-4; the table's D gene call, TRBD1, was not cross checked with the DNA. The CDR3 is 20 residues long, ends included. Germline V gene sequence: CDR1 SGHDT, CDR2 YYEEEE. CDR3 residues: CASSFYICSASGTGREKLFF.

This clonotype was observed many times. V gene TRBV27 combines with J gene TRBJ2-7; 7 bases map to TRBD1. Per the germline V gene, CDR1 is MNHEY and CDR2 is SMNVEV (reference sequence). There are 14 residues in the CDR3. V shed 5 bases, J shed 5 bases, and the junction held 9 bases outside the gene matches. The CDR3 region is CASSMPGQYHEQYF. Here the CDR3 DNA reads TGTGCCAGCAGTATGCCGGGACAGTACCACGAGCAGTACTTC.

A note on this clonotype: A much larger clone is a single base away; this may be a read error. This sequence joins TRBV20-1 and TRBJ2-1, with D perhaps TRBD1 (5 bases). The CDR3 is 10 residues long. CDR1 and CDR2 (germline): DFQATT, SNEGSKA (reference sequence). V lost 0 bases and J lost 11, with 5 bases in between. The CDR3 DNA is TGCAGTGCTAGAGAGGACAAGCAGTTCTTC. This encodes CSAREDKQFF.

In the case of this clonotype: The junction differs from germline at one of its ends, possibly a read error. V and J are TRBV7-9 and TRBJ1-6, with TRBD1 as a possible D gene (6 bases). CDR1 is SEHNR and CDR2 is FQNEAQ in the germline V gene (reference sequence). This CDR3 region has 15 residues. The CDR3, as DNA: TGTGCCAGCAGTCTTCGACAGGTCTGCAATTCACCCCGCCACTTT. Translating gives CASSLRQVCNSPRHF.

This clonotype was found many times. The chain joins TRBV20-1 to TRBJ1-2, with a possible D match to TRBD1 (5 bases). The CDR3 spans 11 residues. Trimming took 2 bases from V and 8 from J, leaving 9 bases between them. CDR1 is DFQATT, CDR2 SNEGSKA, per germline (reference sequence). DNA of the CDR3: TGCAGTGCTAGACAGGGAAGCGGCTACACCTTC. Translated, it gives CSARQGSGYTF.

This clonotype was counted at least ten times. This chain links TRBV24-1 with TRBJ2-6; no clear D gene. The CDR3 has 14 residues. Trimming removed 5 bases at V and 0 bases at J, with 4 bases between. Germline loops: CDR1 KGHDR, CDR2 SFDVKD. CDR3 nucleotides: TGTGCCACCAGTGCGAGCTCTGGGGCCAACGTCCTGACTTTC. The encoded protein is CATSASSGANVLTF.

This clonotype was seen at least ten times. The rearrangement links TRBV5-1 to TRBJ2-2; a weak D match, TRBD2 (5 bases). Germline loops: CDR1 SGHRS, CDR2 YFSETQ. Trimming stripped 0 bases from V and 5 bases from J, with 11 bases between. This CDR3 is built from 15 residues. CDR3 sequence (DNA): TGCGCCAGCAGCTTGGAGCGGAGAGGAACCGGGGAGCTGTTTTTT. Its protein product is CASSLERRGTGELFF.

As concerns this clonotype: This clone may be a read error of a much larger clone one base away. The chain has TRBV5-1 and TRBJ2-3, with a tentative D call TRBD2 (6 bases). The CDR3 has 14 amino acids. CDR1 is SGHRS, CDR2 YFSETQ, per germline. V dropped 5 bases and J dropped 0 bases, with 10 bases sitting between them. The CDR3 spells CASRSGSSTDTQYF. Written as DNA, the CDR3 is TGCGCCAGCAGAAGCGGGTCTAGCACAGATACGCAGTATTTT. Supplemented by reference TRBV5-1 and TRBJ2-3, the full variable domain reads KAGVTQTPRYLIKTRGQQVTLSCSPISGHRSVSWYQQTPGQGLQFLFEYFSETQRNKGNFPGRFSGRQFSNSRSEMNVSTLELGDSALYLCASRSGSSTDTQYFGPGTRLTVL.

In this sample, this clonotype turned up many times. The chain recombines TRBV28 with TRBJ2-2; D not certain. The CDR3 spans 16 residues. Trimming removed 8 bases from V and 1 base from J, with 17 bases in between. CDR1 and CDR2 from the germline V gene are MDHEN and SYDVKM. CDR3 nucleotide sequence: TGTGCCAGCCCCCCGATGCAGATAGGGAACACCGGGGAGCTGTTTTTT. Residues: CASPPMQIGNTGELFF. The full variable domain, its missing parts supplied by reference TRBV28 and TRBJ2-2, is DVKVTQSSRYLVKRTGEKVFLECVQDMDHENMFWYRQDPGLGLRLIYFSYDVKMKEKGDIPEGYSVSREKKERFSLILESASTNQTSMYLCASPPMQIGNTGELFFGEGSRLTVL.

In its sample, this clonotype was seen many times. The J gene is TRBJ2-7, the V gene TRBV2, with D possibly TRBD2 on 6 matching bases. The CDR3 has 14 residues. Deletions cut 7 bases from V and 0 bases from J, with 13 bases between. Germline CDR1 is SNHLY and CDR2 is FYNNEI. The CDR3 sequence: CASTVRESSYEQYF. The CDR3 DNA reads TGTGCCAGCACTGTCCGGGAGAGCTCCTACGAGCAGTACTTC.

This clonotype has only a few counts. V usage is TRBV20-1 and J usage is TRBJ1-5, with D maybe TRBD1 (6 bases). The V end lost 0 bases, the J end lost 6 bases, and 12 bases lay between the germline ends. CDR3 size: 14 residues. CDR1 DFQATT and CDR2 SNEGSKA come from the germline V gene (reference sequence). The CDR3 region has the DNA TGCAGTGCTAGAGACAGGGGAGAGGCTCAGCCCCAGCATTTT. It is translated as CSARDRGEAQPQHF.

This clonotype has at least ten counts. The chain combines TRBV4-1 with TRBJ2-5; possibly TRBD1 for D (6 bases). V was shortened by 1 base and J by 7 bases, with 10 bases between the two germline ends. Germline V gives CDR1 MGHRA, CDR2 YSYEKL. The CDR3 has 13 residues. The CDR3 sequence is CASSQVGAGTQYF. Here the CDR3 DNA reads TGCGCCAGCAGCCAAGTGGGGGCGGGGACCCAGTACTTC.

In regard to this clonotype: A read error may explain this, as a much larger clone is one base away. The chain employs TRBV5-1 and TRBJ1-2; tentative D call: TRBD1 (5 bases). The CDR3 loop spans 16 amino acids. Germline CDR1 SGHRS, CDR2 YFSETQ. CDR3 DNA sequence: TGCGCCAGCAGTCTGCTCCCGGGGACGTCTAACTATGGCCACACCTTC. It translates to CASSLLPGTSNYGHTF.